A selection of T cell receptor beta chains follows, all from one sample in a study of blood T cell repertoires in COVID-19. The protocol was immunoSEQ multiplex PCR, while the TCRdb copy is restricted to in-frame clones and leaves out a portion. The sample has 90,000 or so clones; around 86% are singletons. The specimen was peripheral blood. All receptors come from a man in his fifties or sixties with acute or convalescent COVID-19. Both conserved end residues are part of each CDR3. A D gene is named only where the DNA matches it firmly. Some rows mark clone size as missing; the rest say once, few, many or name a class of expanded clone.

abundance	d_gene	v_gene	j_gene	CDR3aa	CDR3nt
NA	TRBD1	TRBV27	TRBJ1-6	CASGRGQGYSPLHF	TGTGCCAGCGGCCGGGGACAGGGCTATTCACCCCTCCACTTT
many	TRBD2	TRBV5-1	TRBJ2-1	CASSLAGLAGAQFF	TGCGCCAGCAGCTTGGCGGGACTAGCGGGTGCGCAGTTCTTC
once	NA	TRBV6-5	TRBJ2-7	CASSLAASYEQYF	TGTGCCAGCAGTTTAGCGGCCTCCTACGAGCAGTACTTC
NA	NA	TRBV11-3	TRBJ2-7	CASSLKAGSSYEQYF	TGTGCCAGCAGCTTGAAAGCGGGTAGCTCCTACGAGCAGTACTTC
NA	NA	TRBV7-2	TRBJ2-3	CASSLAAPVVTDTQYF	TGTGCCAGCAGCTTAGCTGCCCCGGTGGTCACAGATACGCAGTATTTT
NA	NA	TRBV7-9	TRBJ2-1	CASSFRGSGNEQFF	TGTGCCAGCAGCTTCCGCGGTTCGGGGAATGAGCAGTTCTTC
NA	NA	TRBV4-3	TRBJ1-1	CASSQDFASRGTEAFF	TGCGCCAGCAGCCAAGATTTCGCCTCCCGGGGCACTGAAGCTTTCTTT
NA	NA	TRBV4-1	TRBJ1-1	CASSPFPGVNTEAFF	TGCGCCAGCAGCCCTTTCCCCGGGGTGAACACTGAAGCTTTCTTT
NA	TRBD2	TRBV24-1	TRBJ2-3	CATSEDGGYTDTQYF	TGTGCCACCAGTGAAGACGGGGGGTATACAGATACGCAGTATTTT
NA	NA	TRBV5-1	TRBJ1-1	CASSREDTEAFF	TGCGCCAGCAGCCGAGAGGACACTGAAGCTTTCTTT
NA	TRBD1	TRBV6-5	TRBJ2-2	CASSYAPTGDTGELFF	TGTGCCAGCAGTTACGCACCCACAGGGGACACCGGGGAGCTGTTTTTT
NA	TRBD2	TRBV7-9	TRBJ2-7	CASSSGLAVYEQYF	TGTGCCAGCAGCTCCGGACTAGCGGTCTACGAGCAGTACTTC
once	NA	TRBV4-3	TRBJ1-4	CASSLRGGDEKLFF	TGCGCCAGCAGCCTAAGGGGTGGTGACGAAAAACTGTTTTTT
NA	NA	TRBV11-2	TRBJ2-7	CASSLGGTRSYEQYF	TGTGCCAGCAGCTTAGGAGGGACACGATCCTACGAGCAGTACTTC
NA	TRBD1	TRBV19	TRBJ1-2	CASSGTGGSPNYGYTF	TGTGCCAGTAGTGGAACAGGGGGTTCTCCTAACTATGGCTACACCTTC
NA	TRBD1	TRBV11-3	TRBJ2-5	CASSPGQGEETQYF	TGTGCCAGCAGCCCGGGACAGGGAGAAGAGACCCAGTACTTC
NA	NA	TRBV6-5	TRBJ1-3	CASIGWGGGNTIYF	TGTGCCAGCATAGGTTGGGGAGGTGGAAACACCATATATTTT
few	NA	TRBV7-2	TRBJ2-2	CASSPIAGELFF	TGTGCCAGCAGCCCCATAGCCGGGGAGCTGTTTTTT
NA	NA	TRBV30	TRBJ1-2	CAWSVLYNYGYTF	TGTGCCTGGAGTGTACTGTATAACTATGGCTACACCTTC
few	TRBD2	TRBV2	TRBJ2-1	CASRNSGLHPQFF	TGTGCCAGCAGAAATAGCGGGCTACATCCTCAGTTCTTC
few	NA	TRBV12-3/TRBV12-4	TRBJ1-6	CASSSTRGSPLHF	TGTGCCAGCAGTTCCACCAGGGGATCACCCCTCCACTTT
NA	TRBD2	TRBV18	TRBJ2-1	CASSPGTSGTYNEQFF	TGTGCCAGCTCACCTGGGACTAGCGGAACCTACAATGAGCAGTTCTTC
NA	NA	TRBV6-2/TRBV6-3	TRBJ1-6	CASSYPLSPLHF	TGTGCCAGCAGTTACCCCCTATCTCCCCTCCACTTT
many	TRBD2	TRBV5-4	TRBJ2-2	CASSLASGGPGPGELFF	TGTGCCAGCAGCTTGGCTAGCGGGGGGCCTGGCCCCGGGGAGCTGTTTTTT